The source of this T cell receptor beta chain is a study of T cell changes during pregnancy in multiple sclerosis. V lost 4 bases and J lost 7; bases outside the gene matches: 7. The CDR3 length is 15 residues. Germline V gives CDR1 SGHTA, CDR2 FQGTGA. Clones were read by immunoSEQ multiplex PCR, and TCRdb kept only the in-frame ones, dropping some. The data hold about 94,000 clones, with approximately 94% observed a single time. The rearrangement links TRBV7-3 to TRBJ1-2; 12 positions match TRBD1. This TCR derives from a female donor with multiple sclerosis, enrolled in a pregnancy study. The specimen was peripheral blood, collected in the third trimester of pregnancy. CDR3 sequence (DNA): TGTGCCAGCAGCTCCTCCGGGACAGGGGGCTCTGGCTACACCTTC. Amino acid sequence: CASSSSGTGGSGYTF.